A single sample is the source of the 20 T cell receptor beta chains below, sequenced in a study of T-cell reconstitution after alpha-beta-depleted transplantation in children. Preparation of the TCRbeta library involved a method that used unique molecular identifiers. TCRdb itself ran the PCR reads through MiXCR, one entry per CDR3 protein. The sample consists of a few hundred thousand distinct CDR3 sequences, about an eighth of them appearing once. The specimen comprised PBMCs, mostly from graft donor cells, sampled 360 days after TCRalphabeta/CD19-depleted stem cell transplant. The source is a male patient between 10 and 17 years old who had a stem cell transplant for acute myeloid leukemia, so the T cells may come from the graft donor.

The genes are TRBV20-1 and TRBJ2-7; 14 nucleotides match TRBD2. V trimming: 0 bases; J trimming: 10 bases; junction bases outside the gene matches: 5. Per the germline V gene, CDR1 is DFQATT and CDR2 is SNEGSKA (reference sequence). This CDR3 comprises 14 residues. The CDR3 here is CSAREGLAGGDQYF. The CDR3 DNA is TGCAGTGCTAGAGAAGGACTAGCGGGAGGAGATCAGTACTTC.

This chain uses TRBV20-1 with TRBJ1-1; a possible D gene is TRBD1 (6 bases). The CDR3 consists of 17 residues. Per the germline V gene, CDR1 is DFQATT and CDR2 is SNEGSKA (reference sequence). The V end was cut by 6 bases, the J end by 1 base, with 24 bases between. The CDR3 spells CSARRGGLSFRNTEAFF. The DNA for the CDR3 is TGCAGTGCCCGTAGAGGGGGGCTGAGTTTTCGGAACACTGAAGCTTTCTTT.

The rearrangement links TRBV4-3 to TRBJ2-1; D is ambiguous. V lost 0 bases and J 7 bases, leaving 10 bases between the germline ends. The CDR3 contains 14 residues. CDR1 and CDR2 (germline): LGHNA, YSLEER. The CDR3 sequence: CASSQEGAGNEQFF. The CDR3 bases are TGCGCCAGCAGCCAAGAAGGAGCCGGTAATGAGCAGTTCTTC.

This clonotype showed up many times. The chain carries TRBV9 and TRBJ2-1; 10 positions match TRBD2. CDR3 length equals 19 residues. Germline V gives CDR1 SGDLS, CDR2 YYNGEE. V shed 0 bases and J 7 bases; nucleotides not matched to a gene: 16. The CDR3 nucleotides are TGTGCCAGCAGCGTAGCGTATAGTGAGCGGGAGGGCCAGGGAAATGAGCAGTTCTTC. Its translation: CASSVAYSEREGQGNEQFF.

This clonotype occurred a few times. J is TRBJ1-2 and V is TRBV28; D is unclear. This CDR3 has 16 residues. Per the germline V gene, CDR1 is MDHEN and CDR2 is SYDVKM. Trimming stripped 4 bases from V and 4 bases from J, with 19 bases between. The CDR3 bases are TGTGCCAGCAGTTACCCTGCCTGGGGAAGACCCTATGGCTACACCTTC. This translates into CASSYPAWGRPYGYTF.

The rearrangement uses TRBV10-3 and TRBJ1-5, with D unclear. V lost 0 bases, J lost 2 bases, and 14 bases lay in between. The CDR3 loop spans 17 amino acids. The germline gives CDR1 ENHRY, CDR2 SYGVKD. The CDR3 here is CAISESLGVGGNQPQHF. The CDR3 nucleotides are TGTGCCATCAGTGAGTCACTTGGTGTCGGGGGCAATCAGCCCCAGCATTTT.

This clonotype appeared many times. J is TRBJ2-7 and V is TRBV2, with D hard to call. Germline values: CDR1 SNHLY, CDR2 FYNNEI. With 3 bases removed from V and 0 bases from J, the gap between germline ends came to 9 bases. CDR3 size: 14 residues. The CDR3 protein is CASSEVGASYEQYF. For the CDR3, the DNA is TGTGCCAGCAGTGAGGTTGGCGCCTCCTACGAGCAGTACTTC.

There are a few counts of this clonotype. The chain combines TRBV15 with TRBJ2-7; the D is unclear. Trimming took 2 bases from V and 8 from J, leaving 13 bases between them. This CDR3 contains 13 residues. In germline, CDR1 is LNHNV, CDR2 YYDKDF (reference sequence). The CDR3: CATSRLGTLKQYF. CDR3 DNA: TGTGCCACCAGCAGATTGGGTACGCTCAAGCAGTACTTC.

This clonotype has a handful of counts. V is TRBV7-9 and J is TRBJ1-1; D remains unclear. The CDR3 extends over 16 amino acids. Trimming pared 6 bases from V and 3 bases from J, leaving 20 bases between. CDR1 and CDR2 from the germline V gene are SEHNR and FQNEAQ (reference sequence). The chain's CDR3 is CASRLWPGRGDTEAFF. The DNA of the CDR3 is TGTGCCAGCAGATTGTGGCCTGGACGTGGGGACACTGAAGCTTTCTTT.

The chain has TRBV20-1 and TRBJ2-3; TRBD2 might be the D (5 bases). V lost 3 bases and J lost 7, with 11 bases in between. The CDR3 sequence is 12 residues long. Germline CDR1 and CDR2: DFQATT and SNEGSKA (reference sequence). The CDR3 DNA follows: TGCAGTGCTAGTGGGAGCCAAAATACGCAGTATTTT. As protein: CSASGSQNTQYF.

The chain recombines TRBV5-5 with TRBJ2-2; D gene ambiguous. There are 14 residues in the CDR3. The V end lost 4 bases, the J end lost 7 bases, and 14 bases lay between the germline ends. Looked up from germline, CDR1 is SGHKS and CDR2 is YYEKEE (reference sequence). The CDR3 DNA follows: TGTGCCAGCAGCGCCTCTTCTCTAGTCGGGGAGCTGTTTTTT. Translation: CASSASSLVGELFF.

The chain links TRBV15 to TRBJ2-1; unclear D gene. CDR3 length: 11 residues. The germline V gene has CDR1 LNHNV and CDR2 YYDKDF (reference sequence). V was shortened by 5 bases and J by 8 bases, with 7 bases between the two germline ends. The CDR3 region has the DNA TGTGCCACCAGCGCCCGGGATGAGCAGTTCTTC. Translating it yields CATSARDEQFF.

V and J are TRBV24-1 and TRBJ2-7; 7 positions agree with TRBD1. CDR1 and CDR2 (germline): KGHDR, SFDVKD. Trimming removed 2 bases from V and 2 bases from J; junction bases left unmatched: 2. CDR3 length: 14 amino acids. CDR3 protein: CATSDWDSPYEQYF. For the CDR3, the DNA is TGTGCCACCAGTGATTGGGACAGTCCCTACGAGCAGTACTTC.

This sequence joins TRBV15 and TRBJ2-7; 8 bases match TRBD2. CDR1 and CDR2 from the germline V gene are LNHNV and YYDKDF (reference sequence). Trimming cost V 4 bases and J 7 bases; bases outside gene matches: 9. The CDR3 covers 14 residues. In nucleotides, the CDR3 is TGTGCCACCAGCATACTAGCGGAGGGCAGGGAGCAGTACTTC. This translates into CATSILAEGREQYF. The entire variable domain, with the rest obtained from reference TRBV15 and TRBJ2-7, is as follows: DAMVIQNPRYQVTQFGKPVTLSCSQTLNHNVMYWYQQKSSQAPKLLFHYYDKDFNNEADTPDNFQSRRPNTSFCFLDIRSPGLGDTAMYLCATSILAEGREQYFGPGTRLTVT.

The gene calls are TRBV29-1 and TRBJ2-6; weak D call: TRBD2 (6 bases). Trimming cost V 5 bases and J 2 bases, with 7 bases left between them. Germline CDR1 reads SQVTM; CDR2 reads ANQGSEA. This CDR3 is built from 13 residues. The CDR3 nucleotides read TGCAGCGTTTGGGGGGCTGGGGCCAACGTCCTGACTTTC. Protein product: CSVWGAGANVLTF.

This clonotype was seen many times. The chain uses TRBV12-3 or TRBV12-4 and TRBJ2-3; the D gene is possibly TRBD2 (6 bases). Trimming took 5 bases from V and 2 from J, leaving 23 bases between them. The CDR3 spans 18 residues. CDR3 residues: CASSPLYGRPITTDTQYF. As DNA, the CDR3 is TGTGCCAGCAGTCCCTTGTACGGGAGACCCATCACCACAGATACGCAGTATTTT.

The gene calls are TRBV24-1 and TRBJ2-1; the D gene is possibly TRBD1 (6 bases). Germline CDR1 reads KGHDR; CDR2 reads SFDVKD. CDR3 length: 16 amino acids. Between the trimmed V and J ends, which lost 0 bases and 6 bases, there was a span of 14 bases. DNA for the CDR3: TGTGCCACCAGTGATTTGGGCGGCTTAGGGGGCAATGAGCAGTTCTTC. Residues: CATSDLGGLGGNEQFF.

A remark on this clonotype: At one end, the junction sequence differs from germline, possibly due to a read error. V is TRBV7-9 and J is TRBJ2-1, with TRBD2 matching 7 bases. CDR3 length equals 15 residues. Per the germline V gene, CDR1 is SEHNR and CDR2 is FQNEAQ (reference sequence). The CDR3 reads CASSFRAGNYKEQFF. Here the CDR3 DNA reads TGTGCCAGCAGCTTCCGAGCGGGGAACTACAAAGAGCAGTTCTTC.

This clonotype was picked up many times. This chain uses TRBV12-3 or TRBV12-4 with TRBJ2-3; possible D gene TRBD2, 6 bases. The CDR3 has 14 residues. V lost 4 bases and J lost 7, with 15 bases in between. CDR3 sequence reads: CASSSRGPENTQYF. The CDR3 nucleotides are TGTGCCAGCAGTTCGCGGGGTCCCGAGAATACGCAGTATTTT.

In DNA, the CDR3 is TGTGCCAGCAGCCCATCACCCCGATCTAGGAGGACTGAAGCTTTCTTT. Its translation is CASSPSPRSRRTEAFF. This chain links TRBV6-2 or TRBV6-3 with TRBJ1-1; unclear D gene. Germline V gives CDR1 MNHEY, CDR2 SVGEGT. The CDR3 is 16 residues long. V lost 6 bases and J lost 5, with 22 bases in between.